This TCR beta chain originates from a study of control samples from healthy donors and cancer patients. Sequenced by immunoSEQ multiplex PCR; TCRdb stores in-frame clones only, minus some. The table for this sample gives some 180,000 clones. The CDR3 has 13 residues. V shed 8 bases and J shed 4 bases, with 15 bases lying between them. CDR1 is MNHEY, CDR2 SMNVEV, per germline (reference sequence). This chain connects TRBV27 to TRBJ2-7; D may be TRBD1 (5 bases). This sequence was found in a woman under 40 in good health. Sequencing input: blood. CDR3 loop: CASGMTRVYEQYF. The CDR3 nucleotides read TGTGCCAGCGGGATGACCAGGGTTTACGAGCAGTACTTC.